This T cell receptor beta chain came from a study of blood T cells in healthy people across ages (dated by TCRdb to between 2015 and 2016). A note on the overall study: Template switching captured roughly one uniquely barcoded TCR beta cDNA molecule per two T cells in model experiments. To track age-related changes in TCR beta repertoire diversity, the study relied on deep sequencing normalized with unique cDNA molecular identifiers. To avoid experimental bias, donors of different ages were distributed randomly across sequencing lanes. Two additional independent replicas of 1 million unique cDNA reads from the same blood draw were analyzed for two donors (one aged 18 to 30 and one aged 80 or older). Four age groups were formed from the donors: young (average 16 years), middle-aged (roughly 38), aged (roughly 59) and long-lived (roughly 88).

Beyond this particular receptor, the publication reports: As age increased, observed TCR beta diversity per million T cells dropped in a roughly linear way, and a significant reduction was already evident by age about 36. The CMV infection status of donors was not known, potentially confounding age-related changes in expanded clonotypes. Total diversity estimates from one million sequenced T cells were considered lower bounds and underestimates. Compared with the aged group, the long-lived group had more naive CD4+ T cells, fewer expanded clones and increased TCR diversity, a pattern suggesting age selection. Because profiling used bulk unsorted PBMCs, naive and antigen-experienced compartments could not be compared conclusively. The percentage of naive T cells measured by flow cytometry correlated strongly with observed TCR beta diversity.

A word on this clonotype: Its antigen is still unknown. Base qualities are missing; no much larger clone stands one base away.

Donors were 39 systemically healthy Caucasian individuals from Russia aged 6 to 90 years. Each donor gave around 9.5 milliliters of peripheral blood, collected into EDTA-treated Vacutainer tubes. PBMCs were isolated by Ficoll-Paque density-gradient centrifugation, with at least 7 million obtained per sample. Total RNA, at least 5 micrograms per sample, was extracted from PBMCs with Trizol reagent. For every donor, flow cytometry on a PBMC aliquot measured the percentage of naive CD45RAhigh/CD27high T cells. V was cut back by 9 bases and J by 1 base, leaving a gap of 9 bases between them. Including cysteine and phenylalanine, the CDR3 has 13 amino acids. Of the read, only the CDR3 DNA is kept; its 39 bases are in frame from base 1. Taken from the germline V gene, the CDR1 and CDR2 loops are KGHDR and SFDVKD. Library preparation used 5' RACE. A second PCR of about 7 to 12 cycles was run with a J-beta primer mix and a sample-barcoded 5' primer. A template-switch 5' adaptor carrying 12 random nucleotides introduced a unique molecular identifier onto each TCR beta cDNA molecule. At least 2.5 million CDR3-containing paired-end reads were obtained from each sample. First-strand cDNA synthesis was performed from all RNA using the Mint cDNA synthesis kit, with priming by a TRBC-specific oligonucleotide. All cDNA was treated with uracil-DNA glycosylase and then went through a first 18-cycle PCR with the universal primers M1SS and BC2_uni_R. The authors processed their data as follows. Each sample was normalized by randomly selecting 1 million high-quality reads, each carrying a distinct molecular identifier. Instead of being binned into consensus sequences, reads with shared molecular identifiers were discarded. MiTCR, with a Q25 quality threshold and the strictest error-elimination algorithm, was used for CDR3 identification, clonotype clustering and error correction. A nonparametric unseen species model with Euler transformation was used to estimate lower-bound total TCR beta diversity. TCRdb reworked the public reads: Q25 trimming with fastp, MiXCR clone assembly, productive beta chains retained. When rows share a CDR3 protein, they turn into one entry using the most common DNA and genes. The V and J calls were not made by the authors but by TCRdb's processing. Counted in this sample were some 1.8 million distinct CDR3 sequences; about 39% of them appeared once. Around 23% of the sample belongs to the ten largest clones.

The rearranged chain carries TRBV24-1 and TRBJ1-5; tentative D gene TRBD1, with 5 bases matching. The source is a human donor in good health. The specimen was blood. The CDR3 reads CATGGASNQPQHF. The nucleotides read TGTGCCACCGGAGGGGCCAGCAATCAGCCCCAGCATTTT.